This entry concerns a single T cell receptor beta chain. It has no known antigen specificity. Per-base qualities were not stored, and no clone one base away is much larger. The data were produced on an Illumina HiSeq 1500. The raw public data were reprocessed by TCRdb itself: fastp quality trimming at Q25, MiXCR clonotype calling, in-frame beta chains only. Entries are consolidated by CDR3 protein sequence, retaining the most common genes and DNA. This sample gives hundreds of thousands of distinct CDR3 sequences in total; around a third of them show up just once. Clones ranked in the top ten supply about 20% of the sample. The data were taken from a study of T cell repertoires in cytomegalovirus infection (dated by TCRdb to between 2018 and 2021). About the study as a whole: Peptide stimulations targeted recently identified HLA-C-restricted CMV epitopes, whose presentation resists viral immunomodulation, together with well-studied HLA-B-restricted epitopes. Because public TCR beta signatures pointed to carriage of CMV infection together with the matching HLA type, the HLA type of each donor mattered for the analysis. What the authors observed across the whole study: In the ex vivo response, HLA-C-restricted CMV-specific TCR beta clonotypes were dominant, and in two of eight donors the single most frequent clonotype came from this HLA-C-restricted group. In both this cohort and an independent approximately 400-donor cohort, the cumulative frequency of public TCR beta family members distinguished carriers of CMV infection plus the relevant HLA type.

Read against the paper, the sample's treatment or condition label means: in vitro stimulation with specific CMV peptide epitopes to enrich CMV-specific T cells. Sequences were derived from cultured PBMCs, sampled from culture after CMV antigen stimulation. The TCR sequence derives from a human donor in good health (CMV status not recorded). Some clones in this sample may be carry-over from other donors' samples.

The bases read TGTGCCAGCAGTTTGAGTCACGGACGGACTAAGAATGAGCAGTTCTTC. Translated, it gives CASSLSHGRTKNEQFF. The chain links TRBV12-3 or TRBV12-4 with TRBJ2-1; the best D guess is TRBD2, with 6 bases matching. The CDR3 sequence holds 16 residues, the cysteine and phenylalanine included. Of the read, only the CDR3 DNA is kept; its 48 bases are in frame from base 1. The junction carries 19 bases between V and J, which are trimmed by 3 bases and 7 bases respectively.